A selection of T cell receptor beta chains follows, all from one sample in a study of blood T cell repertoires in COVID-19. Assay used: immunoSEQ multiplex PCR; TCRdb lists only in-frame clones, some missing. The sample yields 87,000 or so clones, 88% seen once. The sequenced sample was peripheral blood. These receptors were collected from a man of 80 years or more with acute or convalescent COVID-19. Each CDR3 is given with its conserved first and last residue. The D gene is left open where the match is weak. Where a row states a size, it is once, few, many or the class of an expanded clone; other rows omit it.

NA,TRBV19,NA,14,TRBJ1-1,TGTGCCAGTAGTAGCGGGGCGGGGAACACTGAAGCTTTCTTT,CASSSGAGNTEAFF
NA,TRBV7-3,NA,12,TRBJ1-2,TGTGCCAGCAGCTCCCCGGGAGGCGGCTACACCTTC,CASSSPGGGYTF
NA,TRBV29-1,NA,14,TRBJ1-1,TGCAGCACCATGGGGGGGGCCCGGAACACTGAAGCTTTCTTT,CSTMGGARNTEAFF
NA,TRBV25-1,NA,15,TRBJ1-2,TGTGCCAGCAGTGTGCCCCGGGGGTCTGGATATGGCTACACCTTC,CASSVPRGSGYGYTF
NA,TRBV4-2,TRBD2,17,TRBJ2-7,TGTGCCAGCAGCCAAGACCCGCTGACTAGCGGGATTGAAGAGCAGTACTTC,CASSQDPLTSGIEEQYF
NA,TRBV6-5,TRBD1,14,TRBJ2-1,TGTGCCAGCGTCTCAGGGGGCCTATACAATGAGCAGTTCTTC,CASVSGGLYNEQFF
NA,TRBV6-5,NA,12,TRBJ2-5,TGTGCCAGCAAGTATACTGGAGAGACCCAGTACTTC,CASKYTGETQYF
few,TRBV1,NA,13,TRBJ1-2,TGCACCAGCCCCGGGTATTCTCCTTATGGCTACACCTTC,CTSPGYSPYGYTF
NA,TRBV5-4,TRBD2,15,TRBJ2-3,TGTGCCAGCAGCTTCGAACGGGGGGACTGGGCCGAGTGGTATTTT,CASSFERGDWAEWYF
NA,TRBV5-1,NA,16,TRBJ2-3,TGCGCCAGCTGTCCATCGGGGTCCTCTAGCACAGATACGCAGTATTTT,CASCPSGSSSTDTQYF
NA,TRBV6-4,NA,14,TRBJ1-5,TGTGCCAGCAGTGACTCTCGGGGTATTCAGCCCCAGCATTTT,CASSDSRGIQPQHF
NA,TRBV28,TRBD2,15,TRBJ2-7,TGTGCCAGCACTAGGGTTGCGGGAGGATCCTACGAGCAGTACTTC,CASTRVAGGSYEQYF
NA,TRBV5-4,TRBD1,15,TRBJ2-5,TGTGCCAGCAGCTTGGCTGGACAGGGTGGGGAGACCCAGTACTTC,CASSLAGQGGETQYF
NA,TRBV3-1/TRBV3-2,NA,14,TRBJ2-1,TGTGCCAGCAGGGGGGCTAGGTCCTACAATGAGCAGTTCTTC,CASRGARSYNEQFF
NA,TRBV6-1,NA,13,TRBJ1-2,TGTGCCAGCAGTGACCAGGGGCTTTATGGCTACACCTTC,CASSDQGLYGYTF
NA,TRBV4-2,NA,16,TRBJ1-3,TGTGCCAGCAGCCACGTTCTTGTCTCCTCTGGAAACACCATATATTTT,CASSHVLVSSGNTIYF
NA,TRBV6-5,NA,14,TRBJ1-4,TGTGCCAGCAGGGAGCAGGGAACAAATGAAAAACTGTTTTTT,CASREQGTNEKLFF
NA,TRBV10-3,NA,14,TRBJ2-7,TGTGCCATCAGCTTACAAGGAGATTCCTACGAGCAGTACTTC,CAISLQGDSYEQYF
NA,TRBV3-1/TRBV3-2,TRBD2,17,TRBJ2-3,TGTGCCAGCAGCCAAGATCTAAGCGGGGGGGCCTCAGATACGCAGTATTTT,CASSQDLSGGASDTQYF
NA,TRBV7-2,TRBD2,16,TRBJ2-7,TGTGCCAGCAGCGCCGGGACTAGCGGGAACTCTTACGAGCAGTACTTC,CASSAGTSGNSYEQYF
NA,TRBV11-2,TRBD2,18,TRBJ2-1,TGTGCCAGCGGAACCGGGACTAGCGGGGCCGTCACCTACAATGAGCAGTTCTTC,CASGTGTSGAVTYNEQFF